The 18 T cell receptor beta chains below come from one sample, sequenced in a study of cytomegalovirus exposure and HLA in healthy donors. With 60 Vbeta and 13 Jbeta primers, the PCR was carried out. Sequenced by immunoSEQ multiplex PCR; TCRdb stores in-frame clones only, minus some. The data show more than 65,000 clones, with 65% to 75% seen just once and 11% held by the top ten. The sequenced material came from PBMCs. The receptors were gathered from an older woman in good health and CMV-seropositive.

The V and J genes are TRBV29-1 and TRBJ1-1; 11 positions match TRBD1. The CDR3 totals 14 residues. Germline values: CDR1 SQVTM, CDR2 ANQGSEA. V lost 5 bases, J lost 2 bases, and 4 bases stayed unmatched. CDR3 in amino acids: CSVRTGGLNTEAFF. CDR3 sequence (DNA): TGCAGCGTTCGGACAGGGGGCTTAAACACTGAAGCTTTCTTT.

The chain uses TRBV30 and TRBJ1-1; tentatively, D is TRBD1 (5 bases). The CDR3 is made up of 12 amino acids. Trimming cost V 3 bases and J 5 bases, with 10 bases left between them. Germline V CDR1 and CDR2: GTSNPN, SVGIG (reference sequence). CDR3 region: CAWSPGQTEAFF. CDR3 nucleotide sequence: TGTGCCTGGAGCCCAGGGCAAACTGAAGCTTTCTTT.

The gene calls are TRBV2 and TRBJ1-1; D gene ambiguous. Trimming took 7 bases from V and 10 from J, leaving 19 bases between them. CDR1 is SNHLY and CDR2 is FYNNEI in the germline V gene. The length of the CDR3 is 13 residues. This CDR3 is CASTSDNPGGAFF. CDR3 in DNA: TGTGCCAGCACCTCCGACAATCCCGGTGGAGCTTTCTTT.

CDR3 bases: TGTGCCAGCAGCCAGGAGGGACAGAGGATGAACACTGAAGCTTTCTTT. This sequence encodes CASSQEGQRMNTEAFF. The rearrangement joins TRBV4-2 to TRBJ1-1, with 7 nucleotides matching TRBD1. The V gene end was trimmed by 3 bases and the J gene end by 0 bases; junction bases not matched to a gene: 7. The CDR3 is 16 amino acids. The germline gives CDR1 LGHNA, CDR2 YNFKEQ.

J is TRBJ1-4 and V is TRBV5-4; TRBD1 might be the D (5 bases). This CDR3 is 16 amino acids long. With 0 bases removed from V and 4 bases from J, the gap between germline ends came to 13 bases. Germline CDR1 reads SGHNT; CDR2 reads YYREEE (reference sequence). Here the CDR3 DNA reads TGTGCCAGCAGCTTGGGGACACTAAAGGATAATGAAAAACTGTTTTTT. Its translation: CASSLGTLKDNEKLFF.

The V and J genes are TRBV2 and TRBJ2-3; 7 bases align to TRBD1. Germline values: CDR1 SNHLY, CDR2 FYNNEI. The length of the CDR3 is 15 residues. The junction had 4 bases not matched to a gene; V was cut back by 2 bases and J by 2 bases. The CDR3 here is CASSEMGQPTDTQYF. CDR3 bases: TGTGCCAGCAGTGAAATGGGACAGCCCACAGATACGCAGTATTTT.

The chain employs TRBV5-1 and TRBJ2-7; 8 bases map to TRBD2. Looked up from germline, CDR1 is SGHRS and CDR2 is YFSETQ. This CDR3 contains 18 residues. The trim removed 4 bases at V and 2 bases at J, leaving 17 bases unmatched. The CDR3: CASSPGTSKAPNTYEQYF. In DNA form, the CDR3 reads TGCGCCAGCAGCCCAGGGACTAGTAAGGCCCCCAACACCTACGAGCAGTACTTC.

The chain joins TRBV7-9 to TRBJ1-1; D is unresolved. There are 12 residues in the CDR3. The V gene's germline CDR1 is SEHNR and CDR2 FQNEAQ (reference sequence). Trimming shortened V by 7 bases and J by 2 bases, and 8 bases separated the two germline ends. CDR3 in amino acids: CASTSSNTEAFF. As DNA, the CDR3 is TGTGCCAGCACCTCTTCTAACACTGAAGCTTTCTTT.

The rearrangement uses TRBV6-1 and TRBJ2-5; perhaps TRBD1 as D (5 bases). Near its end, the DNA agrees better with TRBJ2-7, so the J call may be wrong. The CDR3 sequence is 16 residues long. Germline V gene lookup returns CDR1 MNHNS and CDR2 SASEGT. In DNA form, the CDR3 reads TGTGCCAGCAGTGACGATTGGGCAGGGTTAAGCTACGAGCAGTACTTC. Encoded protein: CASSDDWAGLSYEQYF.

The chain couples TRBV2 to TRBJ2-1; 9 bases line up with TRBD1. This CDR3 has 15 residues. Germline CDR1 SNHLY, CDR2 FYNNEI. V trimming: 6 bases; J trimming: 4 bases; junction bases outside the gene matches: 7. CDR3: CASRSGTGSYNEQFF. As DNA, the CDR3 is TGTGCCAGCAGATCCGGGACAGGGAGTTACAATGAGCAGTTCTTC.

The V gene is TRBV7-3, the J gene TRBJ2-2, with D uncertain. V shed 4 bases and J shed 6 bases, with 9 bases lying between them. Germline V gene sequence: CDR1 SGHTA, CDR2 FQGTGA. CDR3 size: 13 residues. The CDR3 region is CASSWRRAGELFF. The CDR3 DNA reads as TGTGCCAGCAGCTGGCGACGGGCCGGGGAGCTGTTTTTT.

This rearrangement joins TRBV9 to TRBJ1-1; a weak D match, TRBD1 (6 bases). This CDR3 spans 15 amino acids. With 3 bases removed from V and 10 bases from J, the gap between germline ends came to 22 bases. Looked up from germline, CDR1 is SGDLS and CDR2 is YYNGEE. The CDR3 is CASSARTAPLVGAFF. As DNA, the CDR3 is TGTGCCAGCAGCGCCCGGACAGCTCCCCTCGTTGGAGCTTTCTTT.

This clone was picked up a small number of times. This CDR3 is CASIQNTEAFF. DNA of the CDR3: TGTGCCAGCATCCAGAACACTGAAGCTTTCTTT. The rearrangement links TRBV5-8 to TRBJ1-1; D is unresolved. With 6 bases removed from V and 1 base from J, the gap between germline ends came to 4 bases. Looked up from germline, CDR1 is SGHTS and CDR2 is YDEGEE. This CDR3 spans 11 amino acids.

The chain links TRBV28 to TRBJ1-1; D unclear. This CDR3 region has 12 residues. V was pared by 5 bases and J by 1 base, with 5 bases between. CDR1 and CDR2 (germline): MDHEN, SYDVKM. CDR3 sequence: CASSPPNTEAFF. As DNA, the CDR3 is TGTGCCAGCAGTCCTCCGAACACTGAAGCTTTCTTT.

Points on this clone: An end of the junction does not agree with germline; a read error may underlie this. V gene TRBV7-9 combines with J gene TRBJ2-1, with TRBD2 matching 10 bases. Germline V CDR1 and CDR2: SEHNR, FQNEAQ (reference sequence). The CDR3 extends over 16 amino acids. The CDR3 spells CASSPLGLAANNVQFF. The CDR3, as DNA: TGTGCCAGCAGCCCTTTAGGACTAGCGGCCAACAATGTGCAGTTCTTC.

This clone was detected a few times. The genes are TRBV6-1 and TRBJ1-1; perhaps TRBD1 as D (5 bases). The V gene lost 2 bases and the J gene lost 5 bases, with 9 bases spanning the gap. Germline V gene lookup returns CDR1 MNHNS and CDR2 SASEGT. This CDR3 is built from 13 residues. Here the CDR3 DNA reads TGTGCCAGCAGTGAAAACGGGGGGACTGAAGCTTTCTTT. This translates into CASSENGGTEAFF.

This clone was counted only a few times. The genes are TRBV4-1 and TRBJ2-1, with 7 bases fitting TRBD2. The J segment lost 6 bases and the V segment lost 4 bases, leaving 6 bases of the junction unmatched. Germline V gene sequence: CDR1 MGHRA, CDR2 YSYEKL. This CDR3 comprises 14 residues. This CDR3 is CASSRLAPGNEQFF. Here the CDR3 DNA reads TGCGCCAGCAGCCGACTAGCTCCCGGCAATGAGCAGTTCTTC.

The V and J genes are TRBV15 and TRBJ2-7; TRBD1 might be the D (6 bases). Germline V CDR1 and CDR2: LNHNV, YYDKDF (reference sequence). This CDR3 is 15 amino acids long. V lost 0 bases and J 2 bases, leaving 11 bases between the germline ends. CDR3 in DNA: TGTGCCACCAGCAGAGAGGAGACAGGTGCCTACGAGCAGTACTTC. Amino acids: CATSREETGAYEQYF.